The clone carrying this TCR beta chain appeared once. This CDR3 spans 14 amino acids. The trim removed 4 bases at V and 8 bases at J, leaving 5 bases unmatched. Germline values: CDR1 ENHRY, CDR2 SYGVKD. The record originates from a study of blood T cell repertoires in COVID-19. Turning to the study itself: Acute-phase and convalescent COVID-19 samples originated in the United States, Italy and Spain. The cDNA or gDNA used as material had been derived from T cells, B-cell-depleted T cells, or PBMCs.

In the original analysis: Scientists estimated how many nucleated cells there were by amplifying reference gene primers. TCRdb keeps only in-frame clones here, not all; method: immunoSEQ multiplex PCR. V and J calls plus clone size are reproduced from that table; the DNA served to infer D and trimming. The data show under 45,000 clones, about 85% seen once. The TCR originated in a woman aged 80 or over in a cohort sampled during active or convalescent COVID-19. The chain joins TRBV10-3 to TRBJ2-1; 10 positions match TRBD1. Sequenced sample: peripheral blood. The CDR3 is CAISGTGGRDEQFF. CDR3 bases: TGTGCCATCAGTGGGACAGGGGGTAGGGATGAGCAGTTCTTC.